These 7 T cell receptor beta chains were sequenced from one sample in a study of blood T cell repertoires in COVID-19. Sequenced by immunoSEQ multiplex PCR; TCRdb stores in-frame clones only, minus some. The sample yields fewer than 350,000 clones, almost 90% seen once. Sequenced sample: PBMCs or T cells enriched from blood (not recorded which). The receptors stem from a woman younger than 35 with acute COVID-19.

This chain uses TRBV11-2 with TRBJ2-1, with a weak D call TRBD2 (5 bases). Deletions cut 6 bases from V and 2 bases from J, with 17 bases between. CDR3 length equals 16 residues. Germline-derived CDR1 and CDR2 are SGHAT and FQNNGV. The CDR3 DNA reads as TGTGCCAGCAGTCAGGTGGTTCGGGGTACCTACAATGAGCAGTTCTTC. It translates to CASSQVVRGTYNEQFF.

The chain uses TRBV4-2 and TRBJ2-3; 9 bases fit TRBD2. The CDR3 length is 17 residues. Germline V CDR1 and CDR2: LGHNA, YNFKEQ. After removal of 3 bases from V and 2 bases from J, the junction contained 9 bases not matched to a gene. The CDR3 is CASSQDPTSGNTDTQYF. For the CDR3, the DNA is TGTGCCAGCAGCCAGGATCCGACTAGCGGAAACACAGATACGCAGTATTTT.

This sequence joins TRBV5-1 and TRBJ1-1; D unresolved. Trimming stripped 1 base from V and 1 base from J, with 5 bases between. Germline CDR1 SGHRS, CDR2 YFSETQ. The CDR3 is made up of 13 amino acids. This CDR3 reads CASSLFQNTEAFF. The CDR3, as DNA: TGCGCCAGCAGCTTGTTCCAGAACACTGAAGCTTTCTTT.

The V call is TRBV29-1, the J call TRBJ2-7; 8 nucleotides match TRBD1. Germline trimming cut 5 bases from V and 1 base from J; bases unmatched to any gene: 7. The V gene's germline CDR1 is SQVTM and CDR2 ANQGSEA. The CDR3 totals 14 residues. CDR3 in amino acids: CSVITGGSSYEQYF. CDR3 in DNA: TGCAGCGTTATAACAGGGGGGAGTTCCTACGAGCAGTACTTC.

This sequence joins TRBV18 and TRBJ1-1, with D perhaps TRBD1 (6 bases). CDR3 length: 15 amino acids. CDR1 KGHSH and CDR2 LQKENI come from the germline V gene. V was shortened by 5 bases and J by 4 bases, with 17 bases between the two germline ends. The CDR3, as DNA: TGTGCCAGCTCAATCCTACTTGGGGGCGGCACTGAAGCTTTCTTT. Residues: CASSILLGGGTEAFF.

V and J are TRBV15 and TRBJ2-5; TRBD2 matches at 10 bases. J lost 9 bases, V lost 0 bases, and 13 bases had no gene match. From germline, CDR1 is LNHNV and CDR2 YYDKDF (reference sequence). The CDR3 sequence is 17 residues long. The CDR3 region has the DNA TGTGCCACCAGCAGAGATCAGGCTAGCGGGAGCCCCGGGGCCCAGTACTTC. Translating it yields CATSRDQASGSPGAQYF.

This sequence joins TRBV5-1 and TRBJ1-2, with 7 bases fitting TRBD1. The CDR3 is 20 amino acids. V lost 3 bases and J lost 4; bases outside the gene matches: 24. Per germline, CDR1 SGHRS and CDR2 YFSETQ. In DNA, the CDR3 is TGCGCCAGCAGCTCAGACAGGGTTGAGGACCGGGAACTGCTGAGCTATGGCTACACCTTC. It is translated as CASSSDRVEDRELLSYGYTF.